This passage covers 14 T cell receptor beta chains from one sample sequenced in a study of read filtering for tumor transcriptome and immune sequencing (TCRdb year 2020). Sequencing was carried out with an Illumina HiSeq 4000. The Immunoverse kit was used to build TCR libraries from about 430 ng RNA, with molecular barcoded adaptors covering alpha/delta and beta/gamma chains. TCRdb's own reprocessing of the public reads used fastp at Q25 and MiXCR and kept productive beta chains. Each record represents a unique CDR3 protein, reported with the most common genes and DNA among its rows. In all, the sample holds roughly 49,000 distinct CDR3 sequences, and approximately 19% of those were seen once. The ten biggest clones cover 30% to 45% of the sample. Material for sequencing was a population of CD138-negative cells sorted from bone marrow. The cell subset or site label for this specimen denotes: bone marrow mononuclear cells depleted of CD138+ plasma/myeloma cells by negative magnetic selection. These receptor sequences come from a donor over 35 with multiple myeloma.

In its sample, this clonotype was seen many times. The rearrangement joins TRBV28 to TRBJ1-1, with D unclear. Germline V gene sequence: CDR1 MDHEN, CDR2 SYDVKM. The CDR3 has 15 residues. The V end lost 8 bases, the J end lost 5 bases, and 21 bases lay between the germline ends. CDR3 bases: TGTGCCAGCCTTAGCTGGAGGGCGGGCACTACTGAAGCTTTCTTT. Translating it yields CASLSWRAGTTEAFF.

This clonotype was detected ten times or more. The chain couples TRBV19 to TRBJ2-1, with 10 bases aligning to TRBD2. V was clipped by 6 bases and J by 3 bases; unmatched bases: 5. The CDR3 covers 15 residues. The germline gives CDR1 LNHDA, CDR2 SQIVND (reference sequence). The CDR3 is CASSTGLANYNEQFF. In DNA form, the CDR3 reads TGTGCCAGTAGCACGGGACTAGCGAACTACAATGAGCAGTTCTTC.

This clonotype has a count of ten or more. CDR3 in DNA: TGTGCCAGCAGTTTGATAGCGGGAGGGCCTTATGAGCAGTTCTTC. Its protein product is CASSLIAGGPYEQFF. The J gene is TRBJ2-1, the V gene TRBV28, with 11 bases matching TRBD2. Germline lookup yields CDR1 MDHEN and CDR2 SYDVKM. This CDR3 comprises 15 residues. After removal of 3 bases from V and 8 bases from J, the junction contained 6 bases not matched to a gene.

In its sample, this clonotype was seen many times. The chain uses TRBV7-2 and TRBJ2-1; tentative D call: TRBD2 (5 bases). This CDR3 spans 15 amino acids. V lost 5 bases to trimming and J lost 7 bases, with 18 bases between them. The germline V gene encodes CDR1 SGHTA and CDR2 FQGNSA. CDR3 protein: CASSETPDSGNEQFF. CDR3 nucleotides: TGTGCCAGCAGCGAAACACCGGACTCTGGGAATGAGCAGTTCTTC.

The chain carries TRBV9 and TRBJ1-4; D uncertain. Germline CDR1 reads SGDLS; CDR2 reads YYNGEE. This CDR3 is 15 amino acids long. Trimming removed 3 bases at V and 5 bases at J, with 14 bases between. The chain's CDR3 is CASSATGIVNEKLFF. CDR3 in DNA: TGTGCCAGCAGCGCTACCGGGATCGTGAATGAAAAACTGTTTTTT.

Notes on this clonotype: The CDR3 end shows no conserved phenylalanine or tryptophan, and so a read error is likely. The V call is TRBV12-3 or TRBV12-4, the J call TRBJ2-1, with D tentatively TRBD2 (6 bases). The CDR3 sequence is 14 residues long. Trimming took off 2 bases at V and 3 bases at J, with 8 bases between the two ends. The CDR3 DNA is TGTGCCAGCAGTTTATGGCGGGACTACAATGAGCAGTTCCTC. Translated: CASSLWRDYNEQFL.

This clonotype has at least ten counts. The chain combines TRBV4-1 with TRBJ2-2; D ambiguous. V was trimmed by 11 bases and J by 0 bases, leaving 10 bases between them. CDR3 length: 13 amino acids. Germline CDR1 and CDR2: MGHRA and YSYEKL. The CDR3 coding sequence is TGCGCCTGCCTGGACGCGAACACCGGGGAGCTGTTTTTT. Translated, it gives CACLDANTGELFF.

This clonotype was found a few times. The V gene is TRBV11-3, the J gene TRBJ2-3; 8 bases map to TRBD2. Trimming cost V 5 bases and J 14 bases; bases outside gene matches: 6. Germline CDR1 reads SGHNT; CDR2 reads YENEEA. CDR3 length equals 11 residues. The CDR3 nucleotides read TGTGCCAGCAGCCTCAGCGGGAGAATGTATTTT. Its protein product is CASSLSGRMYF. Using reference TRBV11-3 and TRBJ2-3 for the parts outside the CDR3, the full variable domain is EAGVVQSPRYKIIEKKQPVAFWCNPISGHNTLYWYLQNLGQGPELLIRYENEEAVDDSQLPKDRFSAERLKGVDSTLKIQPAELGDSAVYLCASSLSGRMYFGPGTRLTVL.

This clonotype was detected many times. The chain couples TRBV20-1 to TRBJ2-7; 8 nucleotides match TRBD1. CDR1 and CDR2 from the germline V gene are DFQATT and SNEGSKA (reference sequence). The CDR3 has 14 residues. V was pared by 3 bases and J by 2 bases, with 6 bases of the junction left unmatched. The CDR3 region is CSARKTGGTYEQYF. CDR3 nucleotides: TGCAGTGCTAGGAAAACAGGGGGAACCTACGAGCAGTACTTC.

This clonotype was recorded at least ten times. The CDR3 region has the DNA TGCGCCAGCAGCCAAGAGAAAGCTGGAGCAGATACGCAGTATTTT. This translates into CASSQEKAGADTQYF. The rearrangement uses TRBV4-3 and TRBJ2-3; D ambiguous. The CDR3 spans 15 residues. Germline V gene sequence: CDR1 LGHNA, CDR2 YSLEER. Trimming removed 0 bases from V and 4 bases from J, with 11 bases in between.

This clonotype turned up a few times. A single base separates this from a much larger clone, so it may be a read error. This chain connects TRBV29-1 to TRBJ2-5, with 9 bases lining up with TRBD1. CDR3 length: 15 residues. Germline loops: CDR1 SQVTM, CDR2 ANQGSEA. With V trimmed by 8 bases and J by 5 bases, 15 bases remained unmatched. In DNA, the CDR3 is TGCAGCATAATCAAGGACAGGGGAACATCGGAGACCCAGTACTTC. This codes for CSIIKDRGTSETQYF.

This clonotype was seen only a few times. The chain recombines TRBV2 with TRBJ1-5, with D perhaps TRBD1 (5 bases). Germline V gene sequence: CDR1 SNHLY, CDR2 FYNNEI. Trimming removed 6 bases at V and 0 bases at J, with 9 bases between. The CDR3 length is 14 residues. The CDR3 DNA sequence: TGTGCCAGCAGGCTTGACAGTAGCAATCAGCCCCAGCATTTT. Translated: CASRLDSSNQPQHF.

This clonotype was found many times. The V and J genes are TRBV29-1 and TRBJ1-1; no clear D. The CDR3 consists of 12 residues. V shed 4 bases and J shed 6 bases, with 12 bases lying between them. Germline values: CDR1 SQVTM, CDR2 ANQGSEA. Here the CDR3 reads CSVVPYGAEAFF. DNA for the CDR3: TGCAGCGTTGTCCCATACGGAGCTGAAGCTTTCTTT.

About this clonotype itself: A much larger clone lies one base from this, so it may be a read error. The gene calls are TRBV27 and TRBJ1-4; possibly TRBD1 for D (5 bases). Germline CDR1 and CDR2: MNHEY and SMNVEV (reference sequence). The CDR3 is 17 residues long. CDR3 amino acids: CASSLLGLAGFRDTLYF. CDR3 DNA sequence: TGTGCCAGCAGCCTTCTGGGACTAGCGGGCTTCCGGGATACGCTGTATTTT. The full variable domain, its missing parts supplied by reference TRBV27 and TRBJ1-4, is EAQVTQNPRYLITVTGKKLTVTCSQNMNHEYMSWYRQDPGLGLRQIYYSMNVEVTDKGDVPEGYKVSRKEKRNFPLILESPSPNQTSLYFCASSLLGLAGFRDTLYFGSGTQLSVL.